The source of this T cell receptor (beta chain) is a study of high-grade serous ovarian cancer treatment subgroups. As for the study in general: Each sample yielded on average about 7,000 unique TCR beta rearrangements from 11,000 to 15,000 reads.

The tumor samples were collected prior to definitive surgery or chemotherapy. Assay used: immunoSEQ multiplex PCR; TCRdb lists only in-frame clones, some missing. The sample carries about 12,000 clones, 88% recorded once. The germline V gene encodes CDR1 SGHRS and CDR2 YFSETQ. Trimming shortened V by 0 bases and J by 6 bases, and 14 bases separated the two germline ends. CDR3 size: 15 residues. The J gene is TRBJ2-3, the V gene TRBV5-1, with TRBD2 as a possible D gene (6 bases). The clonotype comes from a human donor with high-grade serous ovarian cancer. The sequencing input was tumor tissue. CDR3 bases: TGCGCCAGCAGCTTGGCGGGGGACCAGACGGATACGCAGTATTTT. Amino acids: CASSLAGDQTDTQYF.